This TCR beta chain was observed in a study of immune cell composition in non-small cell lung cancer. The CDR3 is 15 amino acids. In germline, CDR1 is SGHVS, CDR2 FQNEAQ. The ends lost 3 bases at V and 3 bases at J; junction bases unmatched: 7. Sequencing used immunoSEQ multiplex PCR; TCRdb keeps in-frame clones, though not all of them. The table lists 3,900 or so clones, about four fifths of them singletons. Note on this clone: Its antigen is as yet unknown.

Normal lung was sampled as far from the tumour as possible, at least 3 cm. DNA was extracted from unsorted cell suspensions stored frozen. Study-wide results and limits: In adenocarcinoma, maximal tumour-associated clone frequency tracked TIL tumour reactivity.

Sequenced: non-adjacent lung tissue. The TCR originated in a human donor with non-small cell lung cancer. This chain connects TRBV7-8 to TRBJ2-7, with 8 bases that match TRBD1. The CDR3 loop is CASSFTGGSGYEQYF. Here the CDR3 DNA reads TGTGCCAGCAGCTTTACAGGGGGTAGCGGCTACGAGCAGTACTTC.